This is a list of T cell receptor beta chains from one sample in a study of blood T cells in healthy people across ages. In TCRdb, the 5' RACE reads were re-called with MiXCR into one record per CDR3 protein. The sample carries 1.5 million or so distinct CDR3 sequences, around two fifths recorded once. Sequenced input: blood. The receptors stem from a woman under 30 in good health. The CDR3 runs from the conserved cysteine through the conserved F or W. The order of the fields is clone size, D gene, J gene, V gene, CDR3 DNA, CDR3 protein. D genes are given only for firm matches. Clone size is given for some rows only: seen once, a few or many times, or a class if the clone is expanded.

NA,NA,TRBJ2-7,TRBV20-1,TGCAGTGCTAGAGATGTAGGGGGGTACTACGAGCAGTACTTC,CSARDVGGYYEQYF
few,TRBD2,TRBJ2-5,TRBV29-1,TGCAGCGTTGAACCGGCTAGCGGGAGGGAAAAGCAGTACTTC,CSVEPASGREKQYF
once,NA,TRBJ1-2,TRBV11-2,TGTGCCAGCAGCTTAGATCCGGGATCCTATGGCTACACCTTC,CASSLDPGSYGYTF
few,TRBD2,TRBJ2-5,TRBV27,TGTGCCAGCAGTTTCCGGGAGGGACTAGAGACCCAGTACTTC,CASSFREGLETQYF
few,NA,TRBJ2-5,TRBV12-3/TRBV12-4,TGTGCCAGCAGTTTTGCCGCAGCGGAGACCCAGTACTTC,CASSFAAAETQYF
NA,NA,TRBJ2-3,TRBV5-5,TGTGCCAGCAGCTCGACTGAATATGGGACGCAGTATTTT,CASSSTEYGTQYF
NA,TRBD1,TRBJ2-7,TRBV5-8,TGTGCCAGCAGCTGGGGCGGTCAGGGGGTGTACGAGCAGTACTTC,CASSWGGQGVYEQYF
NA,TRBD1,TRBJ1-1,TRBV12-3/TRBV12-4,TGTGCCAGCACCCGAAGACAGGGGGCTGGGACTGAAGCTTTCTTT,CASTRRQGAGTEAFF
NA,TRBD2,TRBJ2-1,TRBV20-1,TGCAGTGCTATGCTAGCGGGGGTTTCTAATGAGCAGTTCTTC,CSAMLAGVSNEQFF
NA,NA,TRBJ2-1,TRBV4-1,TGCGCCAGCAGCCAGTCTGACTTATCCTACAATGAGCAGTTCTTC,CASSQSDLSYNEQFF
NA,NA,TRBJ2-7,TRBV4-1,TGCGCCAGCAGACCGGGACCGACCTACTCCTACGAGCAGTACTTC,CASRPGPTYSYEQYF
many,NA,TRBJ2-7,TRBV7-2,TGTGCCAGCAGCTCAGGGGACCTCTCCTACGAGCAGTACTTC,CASSSGDLSYEQYF
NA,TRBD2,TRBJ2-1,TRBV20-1,TGCAGTGCTAGAGGTAGCGGGAGGTCGATGCACGGAATTGAGCAGTTCTTC,CSARGSGRSMHGIEQFF
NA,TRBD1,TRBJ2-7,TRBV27,TGTGCCAGCAGTTTCGAGACAGGGTTCGAGCAGTACTTC,CASSFETGFEQYF
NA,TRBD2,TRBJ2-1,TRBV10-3,TGTGCCATCAGTGATGGGGCAGCGGGAGGCACCGCCTTCTACAATGAGCAGTTCTTC,CAISDGAAGGTAFYNEQFF
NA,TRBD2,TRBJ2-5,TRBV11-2,TGTGCCAGCAGCTTACGACTAGCCGCAAAAGAGACCCAGTACTTC,CASSLRLAAKETQYF
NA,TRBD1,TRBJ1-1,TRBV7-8,TGTGCCAGCAGCCCCGGACAGGGGGTGACCACTGAAGCTTTCTTT,CASSPGQGVTTEAFF
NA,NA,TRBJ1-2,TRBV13,TGTGCCAGCAGCTTTGGCAGGAATGGCTACACCTTC,CASSFGRNGYTF
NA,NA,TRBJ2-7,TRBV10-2,TGCGCCAGCAGGGACCGGGACGGGGATAAAACTAGCTCCTACGAGCAGTACTTC,CASRDRDGDKTSSYEQYF
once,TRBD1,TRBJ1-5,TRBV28,TGTGCCAGCAGTTTAGTGATCGGGACAGCGCTAAATCAGCCCCAGCATTTT,CASSLVIGTALNQPQHF
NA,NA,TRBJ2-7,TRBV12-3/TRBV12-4,TGTGCCAGCAGAGACGCCGACGGATACAATGAGCAGTACTTC,CASRDADGYNEQYF
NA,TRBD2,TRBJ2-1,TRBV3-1,TGTGCCAGCAGCCAAGATCGGTTACTAGCGGGGGGCCGCAATGAGCAGTTCTTC,CASSQDRLLAGGRNEQFF
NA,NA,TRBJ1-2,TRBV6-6,TGTGCCAGCACCATAGGGCATCCCTCCGGCTACACCTTC,CASTIGHPSGYTF
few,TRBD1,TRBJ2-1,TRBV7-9,TGTGCCAGCAGCTTTCGTCAGGGACAGGGTGGTGAGCAGTTCTTC,CASSFRQGQGGEQFF
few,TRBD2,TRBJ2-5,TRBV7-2,TGTGCCAGCACTCCGGGGGGGTTAGAGACCCAGTACTTC,CASTPGGLETQYF
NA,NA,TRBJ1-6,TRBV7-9,TGTGCCAGCAGCTTAGGAGATGCAGGTTGGGGATCACCCCTCCACTTT,CASSLGDAGWGSPLHF
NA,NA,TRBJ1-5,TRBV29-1,TGCAGCGTTGAAACTGTGGGGGGAACACAGCATTTT,CSVETVGGTQHF
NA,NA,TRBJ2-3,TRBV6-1,TGTGCCAGCAGTGAAGCAAGCACCAGGGATACGCAGTATTTT,CASSEASTRDTQYF
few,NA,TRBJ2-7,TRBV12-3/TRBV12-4,TGTGCCAGCAGCCCCCGAGGGGGGCAATCCTACGAGCAGTACTTC,CASSPRGGQSYEQYF
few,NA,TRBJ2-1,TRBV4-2,TGTGCCAGCAGCCAAGGAGAGACCTACAATGAGCAGTTCTTC,CASSQGETYNEQFF
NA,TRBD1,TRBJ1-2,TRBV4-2,TGTGCCAGCAGCCAGGGACAGGCAGGCTACACCTTC,CASSQGQAGYTF
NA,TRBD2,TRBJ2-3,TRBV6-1,TGTGCCAGCATGACACGGGGGGACACAGATACGCAGTATTTT,CASMTRGDTDTQYF
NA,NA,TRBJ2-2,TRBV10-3,TGTGCCATCAGTGGGGGTAGCCAATCGAACACCGGGGAGCTGTTTTTT,CAISGGSQSNTGELFF
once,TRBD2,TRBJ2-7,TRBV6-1,TGTGCCAGCAGTGCTAGCGGGAGTCGCCACGAGCAGTACTTC,CASSASGSRHEQYF